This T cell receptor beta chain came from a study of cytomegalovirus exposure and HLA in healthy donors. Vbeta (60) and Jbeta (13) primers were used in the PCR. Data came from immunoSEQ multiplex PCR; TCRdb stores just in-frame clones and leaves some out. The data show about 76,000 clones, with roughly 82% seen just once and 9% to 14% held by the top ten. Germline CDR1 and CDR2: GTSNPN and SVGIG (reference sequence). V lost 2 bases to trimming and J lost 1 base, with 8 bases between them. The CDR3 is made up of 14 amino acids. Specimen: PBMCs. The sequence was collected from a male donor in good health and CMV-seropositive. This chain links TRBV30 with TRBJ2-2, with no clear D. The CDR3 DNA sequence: TGTGCCTGGAGTCTTAGTCGGAACACCGGGGAGCTGTTTTTT. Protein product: CAWSLSRNTGELFF.